This entry lists 8 T cell receptor beta chains sequenced from one sample in a study of T cell responses to AZD1222 COVID-19 vaccine. This table comes from immunoSEQ multiplex PCR, and its TCRdb copy is limited to in-frame clones, with some not included. The sample lists roughly 100,000 clones, around 91% occurring once. The sample here was peripheral blood, taken on day 0 of AZD1222 vaccination. All receptors come from an adult in good health.

This chain uses TRBV14 with TRBJ2-2; D is unclear. Trimming removed 4 bases from V and 6 bases from J, with 9 bases in between. The V gene's germline CDR1 is SGHDN and CDR2 FVKESK. The CDR3 runs 13 residues. CDR3 residues: CASSPGRSGELFF. Here the CDR3 DNA reads TGTGCCAGCAGCCCTGGCCGGTCCGGGGAGCTGTTTTTT.

Only one count was recorded for this clone. The genes are TRBV7-9 and TRBJ1-4; weak D call: TRBD1 (6 bases). Trimming pared 5 bases from V and 5 bases from J, leaving 21 bases between. The germline V gene encodes CDR1 SEHNR and CDR2 FQNEAQ (reference sequence). The CDR3 loop spans 17 amino acids. The CDR3 DNA is TGTGCCAGCAGCGAAAGGCTTGGGGGCGGTCGAAATGAAAAACTGTTTTTT. It encodes CASSERLGGGRNEKLFF.

The chain employs TRBV11-2 and TRBJ1-1; possibly TRBD1 for D (6 bases). Looked up from germline, CDR1 is SGHAT and CDR2 is FQNNGV. The length of the CDR3 is 16 residues. The ends were cut back, 0 bases at V and 4 bases at J, with 15 bases in the middle. The CDR3, as DNA: TGTGCCAGCAGCTTAGATATCTGGGGGGCGCGCACTGAAGCTTTCTTT. Amino acids: CASSLDIWGARTEAFF.

The chain joins TRBV28 to TRBJ2-7; D unresolved. The germline V gene encodes CDR1 MDHEN and CDR2 SYDVKM. CDR3 length: 12 residues. The ends were cut back, 1 base at V and 2 bases at J, with 3 bases in the middle. CDR3 in DNA: TGTGCCAGCAGTTTATTCGCCTACGAGCAGTACTTC. Translation: CASSLFAYEQYF.

V is TRBV5-4 and J is TRBJ2-1; weak D call: TRBD2 (5 bases). V lost 5 bases and J lost 2, with 11 bases in between. Germline CDR1 SGHNT, CDR2 YYREEE (reference sequence). The CDR3 extends over 14 amino acids. This CDR3 reads CASRSSYTYNEQFF. CDR3 nucleotides: TGTGCCAGCAGGTCTAGCTATACCTACAATGAGCAGTTCTTC.

This clone was observed a handful of times. The V call is TRBV11-2, the J call TRBJ2-5, with 7 bases lining up with TRBD2. The CDR3 consists of 16 residues. V shed 5 bases, J shed 0 bases, and the junction held 9 bases outside the gene matches. Germline V gene lookup returns CDR1 SGHAT and CDR2 FQNNGV. The CDR3 region is CASSQRASGYQETQYF. The CDR3, as DNA: TGTGCCAGCAGCCAAAGGGCTAGCGGCTACCAAGAGACCCAGTACTTC.

This chain links TRBV19 with TRBJ1-1, with TRBD1 matching over 9 bases. V shed 6 bases and J 3 bases; nucleotides not matched to a gene: 5. Germline V gene data show CDR1 as LNHDA and CDR2 as SQIVND (reference sequence). This CDR3 comprises 14 residues. The CDR3 nucleotides are TGTGCCAGTAGGATCCGACAGGGGGACACTGAAGCTTTCTTT. It codes for CASRIRQGDTEAFF.

J is TRBJ2-3 and V is TRBV7-3; unclear D gene. The CDR3 spans 13 residues. Germline V gene lookup returns CDR1 SGHTA and CDR2 FQGTGA. Trimming stripped 5 bases from V and 2 bases from J, with 8 bases between. The DNA of the CDR3 is TGTGCCAGCAGCGACCTGTACACAGATACGCAGTATTTT. It is translated as CASSDLYTDTQYF. Based on the CDR3 plus reference TRBV7-3 and TRBJ2-3, the full variable domain is GAGVSQTPSNKVTEKGKYVELRCDPISGHTALYWYRQSLGQGPEFLIYFQGTGAADDSGLPNDRFFAVRPEGSVSTLKIQRTERGDSAVYLCASSDLYTDTQYFGPGTRLTVL.